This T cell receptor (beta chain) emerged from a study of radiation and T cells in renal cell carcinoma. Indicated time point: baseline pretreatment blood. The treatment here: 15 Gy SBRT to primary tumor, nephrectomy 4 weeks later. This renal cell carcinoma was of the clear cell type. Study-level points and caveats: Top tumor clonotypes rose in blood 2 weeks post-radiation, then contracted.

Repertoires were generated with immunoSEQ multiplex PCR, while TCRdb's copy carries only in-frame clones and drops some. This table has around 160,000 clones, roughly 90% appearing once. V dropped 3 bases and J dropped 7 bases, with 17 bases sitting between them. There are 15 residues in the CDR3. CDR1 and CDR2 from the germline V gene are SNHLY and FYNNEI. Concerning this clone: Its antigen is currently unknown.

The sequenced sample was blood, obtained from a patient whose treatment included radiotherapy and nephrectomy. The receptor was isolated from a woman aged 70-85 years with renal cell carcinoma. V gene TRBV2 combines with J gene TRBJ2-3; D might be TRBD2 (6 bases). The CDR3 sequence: CASSDLLAPDHTQYF. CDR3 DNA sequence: TGTGCCAGCAGTGACTTACTAGCCCCCGACCATACGCAGTATTTT.